The entry that follows covers one TCR beta chain sequence. The sample is drawn from a study of early T cells in non-severe SARS-CoV-2 infection. Germline CDR1 reads SGHRS; CDR2 reads YFSETQ. The CDR3 is made up of 16 amino acids. With 4 bases clipped from V and 3 bases from J, the junction kept 9 bases outside the gene matches. TCRdb re-called the 5' RACE reads through MiXCR, storing one row per CDR3 protein. The table has fewer than 90,000 distinct CDR3 sequences, more than 13% seen once; the top ten hold 10% to 11%. The receptor's source is an adult who was a healthcare worker with PCR-confirmed SARS-CoV-2 infection or an uninfected control (not recorded which). This sequence joins TRBV5-1 and TRBJ2-2; 7 bases fit TRBD1. The sample comprised whole blood. CDR3 amino acids: CASSEGQRDDTGELFF. The CDR3 region has the DNA TGCGCCAGCAGCGAGGGACAGAGAGATGACACCGGGGAGCTGTTTTTT.